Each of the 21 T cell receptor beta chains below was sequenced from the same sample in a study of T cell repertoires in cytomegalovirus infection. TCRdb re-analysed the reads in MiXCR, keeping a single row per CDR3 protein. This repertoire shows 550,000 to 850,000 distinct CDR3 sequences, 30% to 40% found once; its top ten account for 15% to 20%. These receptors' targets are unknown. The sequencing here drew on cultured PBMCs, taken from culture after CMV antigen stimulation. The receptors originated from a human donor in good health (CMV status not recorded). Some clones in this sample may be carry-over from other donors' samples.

The CDR3 region is CASRGASGKSYNEQFF. The CDR3 DNA follows: TGTGCCAGCAGGGGGGCTAGCGGGAAGTCCTACAATGAGCAGTTCTTC. The chain links TRBV11-2 to TRBJ2-1; 9 bases match TRBD2. Germline V gene data show CDR1 as SGHAT and CDR2 as FQNNGV. Unmatched junction bases numbered 7, after V lost 6 bases and J lost 1 base. The CDR3 covers 16 residues.

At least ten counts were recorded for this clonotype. In nucleotides, the CDR3 is TGTGCCAGCCGACGCACAGGGCTTTTCGGGAACACTGAAGCTTTCTTT. Translation gives CASRRTGLFGNTEAFF. J is TRBJ1-1 and V is TRBV12-3 or TRBV12-4, with D perhaps matching TRBD1 (6 bases). Trimming pared 8 bases from V and 1 base from J, leaving 20 bases between. The CDR3 sequence is 16 residues long.

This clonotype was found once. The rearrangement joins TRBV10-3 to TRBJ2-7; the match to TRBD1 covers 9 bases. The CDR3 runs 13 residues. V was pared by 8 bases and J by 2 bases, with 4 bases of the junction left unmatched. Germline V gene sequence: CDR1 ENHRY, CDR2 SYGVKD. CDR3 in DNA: TGTGCCATCGCCGGGACAGGGACCTACGAGCAGTACTTC. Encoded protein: CAIAGTGTYEQYF.

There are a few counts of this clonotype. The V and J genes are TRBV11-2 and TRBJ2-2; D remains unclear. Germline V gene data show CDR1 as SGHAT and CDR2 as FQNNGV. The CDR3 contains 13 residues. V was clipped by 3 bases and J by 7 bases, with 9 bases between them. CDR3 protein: CASSFRMDGELFF. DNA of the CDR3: TGTGCCAGCAGCTTCCGGATGGACGGGGAGCTGTTTTTT.

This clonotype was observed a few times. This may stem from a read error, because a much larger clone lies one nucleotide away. The CDR3: CASMSTDTQYF. Written as DNA, the CDR3 is TGTGCCAGCATGAGCACAGATACGCAGTATTTT. The chain uses TRBV28 and TRBJ2-3; D is uncertain. Trimming cost V 7 bases and J 0 bases, with 2 bases left between them. CDR1 is MDHEN, CDR2 SYDVKM, per germline. This CDR3 has 11 amino acids.

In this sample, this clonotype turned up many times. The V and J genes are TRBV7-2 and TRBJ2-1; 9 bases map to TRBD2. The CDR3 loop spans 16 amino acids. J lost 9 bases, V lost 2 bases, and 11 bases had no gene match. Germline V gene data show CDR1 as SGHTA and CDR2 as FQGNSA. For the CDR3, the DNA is TGTGCCAGCAGCTTAAGACGGCTTGCGGGAGGGAGTGAGCAGTTCTTC. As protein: CASSLRRLAGGSEQFF.

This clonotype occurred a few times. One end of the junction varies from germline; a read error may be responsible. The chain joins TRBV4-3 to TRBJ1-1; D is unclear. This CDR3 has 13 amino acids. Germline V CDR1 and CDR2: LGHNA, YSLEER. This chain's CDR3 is CASTQDMNTEAFF. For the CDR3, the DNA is TGCGCCAGCACCCAAGACATGAACACTGAAGCTTTCTTT.

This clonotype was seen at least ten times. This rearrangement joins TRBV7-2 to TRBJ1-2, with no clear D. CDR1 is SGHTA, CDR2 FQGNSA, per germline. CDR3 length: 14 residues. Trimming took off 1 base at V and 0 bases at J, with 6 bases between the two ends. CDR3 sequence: CASSLVWTNYGYTF. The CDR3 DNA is TGTGCCAGCAGCTTAGTGTGGACTAACTATGGCTACACCTTC. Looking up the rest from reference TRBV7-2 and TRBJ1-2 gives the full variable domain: GAGVSQSPSNKVTEKGKDVELRCDPISGHTALYWYRQSLGQGLEFLIYFQGNSAPDKSGLPSDRFSAERTGGSVSTLTIQRTQQEDSAVYLCASSLVWTNYGYTFGSGTRLTVV.

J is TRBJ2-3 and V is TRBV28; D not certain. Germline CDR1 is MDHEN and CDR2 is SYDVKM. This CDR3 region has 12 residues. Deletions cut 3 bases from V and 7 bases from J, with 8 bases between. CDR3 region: CASSLVANTQYF. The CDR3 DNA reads TGTGCCAGCAGTTTGGTGGCGAATACGCAGTATTTT. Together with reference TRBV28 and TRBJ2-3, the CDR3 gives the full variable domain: DVKVTQSSRYLVKRTGEKVFLECVQDMDHENMFWYRQDPGLGLRLIYFSYDVKMKEKGDIPEGYSVSREKKERFSLILESASTNQTSMYLCASSLVANTQYFGPGTRLTVL.

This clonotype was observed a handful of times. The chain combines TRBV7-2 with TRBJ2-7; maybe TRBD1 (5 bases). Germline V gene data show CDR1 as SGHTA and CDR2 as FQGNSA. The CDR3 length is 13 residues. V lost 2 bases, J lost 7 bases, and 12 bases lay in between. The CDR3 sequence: CASSLSGLREQYF. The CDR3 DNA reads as TGTGCCAGCAGCTTATCAGGGCTCCGTGAGCAGTACTTC. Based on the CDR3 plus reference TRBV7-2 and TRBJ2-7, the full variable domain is GAGVSQSPSNKVTEKGKDVELRCDPISGHTALYWYRQSLGQGLEFLIYFQGNSAPDKSGLPSDRFSAERTGGSVSTLTIQRTQQEDSAVYLCASSLSGLREQYFGPGTRLTVT.

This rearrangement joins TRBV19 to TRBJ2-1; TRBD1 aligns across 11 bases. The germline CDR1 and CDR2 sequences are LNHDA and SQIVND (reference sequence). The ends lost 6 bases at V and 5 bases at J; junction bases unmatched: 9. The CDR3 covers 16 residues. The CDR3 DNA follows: TGTGCCAGTAGCAAGCGGGACAGGGGGTATCACAATGAGCAGTTCTTC. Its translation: CASSKRDRGYHNEQFF.

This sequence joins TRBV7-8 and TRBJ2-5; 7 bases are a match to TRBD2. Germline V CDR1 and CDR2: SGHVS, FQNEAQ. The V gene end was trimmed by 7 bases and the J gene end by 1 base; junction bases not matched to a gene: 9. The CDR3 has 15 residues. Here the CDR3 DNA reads TGTGCCAGCAACCCGAGCGGGACCGCCCAAGAGACCCAGTACTTC. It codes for CASNPSGTAQETQYF. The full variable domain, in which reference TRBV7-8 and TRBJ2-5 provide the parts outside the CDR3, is GAGVSQSPRYKVAKRGQDVALRCDPISGHVSLFWYQQALGQGPEFLTYFQNEAQLDKSGLPSDRFFAERPEGSVSTLKIQRTQQEDSAVYLCASNPSGTAQETQYFGPGTRLLVL.

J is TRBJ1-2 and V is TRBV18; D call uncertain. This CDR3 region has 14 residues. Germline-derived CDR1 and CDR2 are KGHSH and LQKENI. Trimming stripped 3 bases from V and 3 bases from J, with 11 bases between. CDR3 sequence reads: CASSPPGSHYGYTF. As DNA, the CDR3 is TGTGCCAGCTCACCTCCGGGATCCCACTATGGCTACACCTTC.

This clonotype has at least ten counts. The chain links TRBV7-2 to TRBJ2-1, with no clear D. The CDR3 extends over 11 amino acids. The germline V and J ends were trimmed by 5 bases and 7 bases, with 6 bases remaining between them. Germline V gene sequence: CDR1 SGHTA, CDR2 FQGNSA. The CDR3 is CASSPRNEQFF. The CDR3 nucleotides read TGTGCCAGCAGCCCTAGGAATGAGCAGTTCTTC.

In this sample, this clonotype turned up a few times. The CDR3 spells CASSYGTRGLNEQFF. In DNA, the CDR3 is TGTGCCAGCAGTTACGGGACAAGGGGTCTGAATGAGCAGTTCTTC. The gene calls are TRBV6-5 and TRBJ2-1, with D possibly being TRBD1 (6 bases). The length of the CDR3 is 15 residues. CDR1 is MNHEY and CDR2 is SVGAGI in the germline V gene. Deletions cut 2 bases from V and 7 bases from J, with 15 bases between.

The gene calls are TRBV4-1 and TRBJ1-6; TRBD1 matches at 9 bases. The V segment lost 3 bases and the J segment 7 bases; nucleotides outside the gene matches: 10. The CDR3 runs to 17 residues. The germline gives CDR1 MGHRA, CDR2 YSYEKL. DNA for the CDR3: TGCGCCAGCAGCCAGGAAAAAGGGACAGGGTACAATTCACCCCTCCACTTT. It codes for CASSQEKGTGYNSPLHF.

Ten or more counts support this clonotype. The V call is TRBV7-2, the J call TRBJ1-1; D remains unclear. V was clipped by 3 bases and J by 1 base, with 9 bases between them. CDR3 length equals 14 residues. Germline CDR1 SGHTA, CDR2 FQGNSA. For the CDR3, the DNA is TGTGCCAGCAGCTTTTCTGATGGGAACACTGAAGCTTTCTTT. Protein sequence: CASSFSDGNTEAFF.

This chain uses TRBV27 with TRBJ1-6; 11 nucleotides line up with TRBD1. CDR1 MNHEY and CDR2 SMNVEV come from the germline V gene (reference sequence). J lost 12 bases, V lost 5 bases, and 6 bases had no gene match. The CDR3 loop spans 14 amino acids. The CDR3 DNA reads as TGTGCCAGCAGTCGCCTGGGACAGGGGGTACCCCTCCACTTT. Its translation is CASSRLGQGVPLHF.

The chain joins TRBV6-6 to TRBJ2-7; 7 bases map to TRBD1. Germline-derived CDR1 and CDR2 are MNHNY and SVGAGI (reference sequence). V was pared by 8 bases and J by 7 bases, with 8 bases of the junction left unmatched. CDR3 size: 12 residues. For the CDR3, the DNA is TGTGCCAGCGGACAGGCGCGGAGTGAGCAGTACTTC. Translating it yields CASGQARSEQYF.

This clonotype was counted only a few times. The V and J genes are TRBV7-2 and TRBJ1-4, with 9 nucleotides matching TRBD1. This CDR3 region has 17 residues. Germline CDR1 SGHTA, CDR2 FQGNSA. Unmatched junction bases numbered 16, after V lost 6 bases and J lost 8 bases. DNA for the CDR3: TGTGCCAGCAGGAGCACCGAGCCGGGACAGGGACGGGAAAAACTGTTTTTT. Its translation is CASRSTEPGQGREKLFF.

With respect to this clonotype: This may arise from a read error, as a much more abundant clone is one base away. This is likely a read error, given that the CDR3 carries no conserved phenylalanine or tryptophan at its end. In DNA form, the CDR3 reads TGTGCCAGCAGCTCGGACGGACACTTCAATCAGCCCCAGCATCTT. Its protein product is CASSSDGHFNQPQHL. This chain links TRBV7-2 with TRBJ1-5, with D maybe TRBD1 (5 bases). V was pared by 4 bases and J by 3 bases, with 13 bases between. The CDR3 totals 15 residues. Germline V CDR1 and CDR2: SGHTA, FQGNSA.